A selection of T cell receptor beta chains follows, all from one sample in a study of shared clonotypes between healthy human individuals. Using immunoSEQ multiplex PCR, the repertoire was profiled, and TCRdb retains in-frame clones only, with some absent. The sample carries about 1.9 million clones, 85% to 95% recorded once. Source material: naive CD8+ T cells from PBMCs. These TCRs come from a man aged 18 to 29 in good health. Some clones in this sample may be carry-over from other donors' samples. The CDR3 runs from the conserved cysteine through the conserved F or W. A D gene is named only where the DNA matches it firmly.

length,V,D,CDR3
15,TRBV4-3,NA,CASSQENGVRYGYTF
11,TRBV20-1,NA,CSARVLSEAFF
15,TRBV6-1,TRBD1,CASSETRDRAEKLFF
15,TRBV4-1,TRBD1,CASGSSGTGYNEQFF
18,TRBV7-9,NA,CASSLVGSGGPSNQPQHF
15,TRBV28,TRBD1,CASSLHRGDNYGYTF
14,TRBV13,NA,CASSLQKGSYEQYF
12,TRBV10-3,NA,CAIRDRGNEQFF
15,TRBV27,NA,CASSSWTGNTGELFF
14,TRBV19,NA,CASKGDGAMYEQFF
14,TRBV6-1,NA,CASSDEWYYQPQHF
15,TRBV27,TRBD2,CASSWGSGIVYEQYF
15,TRBV7-2,TRBD2,CASSFALAGGYEQYF
14,TRBV5-6,TRBD1,CASSLVDRAWEAFF
15,TRBV6-6,TRBD2,CASTQRGASTDTQYF
16,TRBV28,NA,CASSFTGSGATDTQYF
14,TRBV9,TRBD1,CASSAGDSRTEAFF
12,TRBV30,TRBD1,CAWSPTGETQYF